This T cell receptor beta chain was identified during a study of blood T cell repertoires in COVID-19. The overall study: Sites in the United States, Italy and Spain provided acute and convalescent COVID-19 samples. T cells, B-cell-depleted T cells, or PBMCs supplied cDNA or gDNA.

Authors' data handling: The authors estimated nucleated cell counts from reference gene primer amplification. Repertoires were generated with immunoSEQ multiplex PCR, while TCRdb's copy carries only in-frame clones and drops some. For V, J and clone size, that table is used; D and trimming come from the DNA. The sample has over 110,000 clones, more than 65% seen once. The CDR3 has 12 residues. Trimming removed 4 bases at V and 5 bases at J, with 9 bases between. Germline assignment: CDR1 SGHRS and CDR2 YFSETQ. This clonotype was obtained from a man aged 80 or over with acute or convalescent COVID-19. This chain uses TRBV5-1 with TRBJ2-5; perhaps TRBD1 as D (6 bases). Sequencing was done on a sample of peripheral blood. The CDR3 region is CASSGQGETQYF. CDR3 nucleotides: TGCGCCAGCAGCGGTCAGGGGGAGACCCAGTACTTC.